Listed below are T cell receptor beta chains from one sample, sequenced in a study of shared clonotypes between healthy human individuals. The method was immunoSEQ multiplex PCR; TCRdb's version includes in-frame clones alone and lacks a portion of them. This table has 1 million to 1.2 million clones, about 72% appearing once. Sequencing was performed on memory CD4+ T cells from PBMCs. These receptors were collected from a young man in good health. Some clones in this sample may be carry-over from other donors' samples. Both conserved end residues are part of each CDR3. A D gene is named only where the DNA matches it firmly. Only part of the rows carry a size: once, few, many, or a class if the clone is expanded.

V: TRBV30
D: .
J: TRBJ2-2
size: .
CDR3: CAWSNGISSTGELFF
DNA: TGTGCCTGGAGTAATGGCATTAGCAGCACCGGGGAGCTGTTTTTT

V: TRBV18
D: .
J: TRBJ2-5
size: .
CDR3: CASSPGPTVETQYF
DNA: TGTGCCAGCTCACCAGGGCCGACCGTGGAGACCCAGTACTTC

V: TRBV4-2
D: .
J: TRBJ1-2
size: .
CDR3: CASSQQGSGGYTF
DNA: TGTGCCAGCAGCCAGCAGGGAAGTGGTGGCTACACCTTC

V: TRBV5-1
D: .
J: TRBJ2-1
size: .
CDR3: CASSNTPSSSYNEQFF
DNA: TGCGCCAGCAGCAATACACCGTCGAGCTCCTACAATGAGCAGTTCTTC

V: TRBV2
D: TRBD1
J: TRBJ2-6
size: many
CDR3: CATSGTGGSSGANVLTF
DNA: TGTGCCACATCCGGGACAGGGGGATCCTCTGGGGCCAACGTCCTGACTTTC

V: TRBV2
D: .
J: TRBJ2-1
size: .
CDR3: CASNIRENEQFF
DNA: TGTGCCAGCAACATTCGAGAGAATGAGCAGTTCTTC

V: TRBV7-8
D: .
J: TRBJ1-3
size: .
CDR3: CASSLVGFLSSGNTIYF
DNA: TGTGCCAGCAGCTTAGTAGGTTTTCTGTCGTCTGGAAACACCATATATTTT

V: TRBV10-2
D: .
J: TRBJ1-2
size: .
CDR3: CASSASGEHGYTF
DNA: TGCGCCAGCAGTGCGTCGGGAGAACATGGCTACACCTTC

V: TRBV29-1
D: .
J: TRBJ1-1
size: few
CDR3: CSVEGRMGWSTEAFF
DNA: TGCAGCGTTGAAGGACGGATGGGCTGGAGCACTGAAGCTTTCTTT

V: TRBV10-3
D: .
J: TRBJ1-3
size: .
CDR3: CAIGLRGASAGNTIYF
DNA: TGTGCCATCGGGTTACGGGGGGCCTCGGCTGGAAACACCATATATTTT

V: TRBV19
D: TRBD1
J: TRBJ1-4
size: .
CDR3: CASRPTGGYATNEKLFF
DNA: TGTGCCAGTAGGCCGACAGGGGGGTATGCAACTAATGAAAAACTGTTTTTT

V: TRBV6-1
D: TRBD2
J: TRBJ2-3
size: few
CDR3: CASSGTSGRGTDTQYF
DNA: TGTGCCAGCAGTGGGACTAGCGGGAGAGGGACAGATACGCAGTATTTT

V: TRBV2
D: TRBD1
J: TRBJ2-6
size: .
CDR3: CASSDRDRGAAGANVLTF
DNA: TGTGCCAGCAGCGACCGGGACAGGGGAGCCGCTGGGGCCAACGTCCTGACTTTC

V: TRBV7-9
D: .
J: TRBJ1-5
size: .
CDR3: CASSPGGGNQPQHF
DNA: TGTGCCAGCAGCCCGGGAGGGGGGAATCAGCCCCAGCATTTT

V: TRBV28
D: .
J: TRBJ1-2
size: .
CDR3: CASSAGAGYTF
DNA: TGTGCCAGCAGTGCCGGGGCCGGCTACACCTTC

V: TRBV11-3
D: TRBD1
J: TRBJ2-6
size: .
CDR3: CASSPQGTGANVLTF
DNA: TGTGCCAGCAGTCCACAGGGGACCGGGGCCAACGTCCTGACTTTC

V: TRBV9
D: .
J: TRBJ1-3
size: .
CDR3: CASSVEGSGNTIYF
DNA: TGTGCCAGCAGCGTAGAAGGCTCTGGAAACACCATATATTTT

V: TRBV18
D: TRBD1
J: TRBJ2-7
size: once
CDR3: CASSPTGQPNYEQYF
DNA: TGTGCCAGCTCACCAACGGGACAGCCTAACTACGAGCAGTACTTC

V: TRBV7-9
D: TRBD2
J: TRBJ2-1
size: .
CDR3: CASSLAGGPANEQFF
DNA: TGTGCCAGCAGCTTAGCGGGAGGGCCCGCCAATGAGCAGTTCTTC

V: TRBV9
D: .
J: TRBJ2-1
size: .
CDR3: CASSVAAGATSGEQFF
DNA: TGTGCCAGCAGCGTAGCGGCGGGGGCCACCTCGGGGGAGCAGTTCTTC

V: TRBV6-5
D: TRBD2
J: TRBJ2-1
size: many
CDR3: CASRLAGGPYNEQFF
DNA: TGTGCCAGCAGGTTAGCGGGAGGGCCCTACAATGAGCAGTTCTTC

V: TRBV5-1
D: .
J: TRBJ2-7
size: few
CDR3: CASSLEPRPFYEQYF
DNA: TGCGCCAGCAGCTTGGAGCCTAGACCCTTCTACGAGCAGTACTTC

V: TRBV28
D: TRBD1
J: TRBJ1-2
size: many
CDR3: CASSPRDGQGASGYTF
DNA: TGTGCCAGCAGTCCGCGGGACGGACAGGGGGCAAGTGGCTACACCTTC

V: TRBV6-5
D: .
J: TRBJ1-5
size: .
CDR3: CASSSRRNQPQHF
DNA: TGTGCCAGCAGTTCTAGGCGCAATCAGCCCCAGCATTTT

V: TRBV10-3
D: TRBD2
J: TRBJ2-7
size: .
CDR3: CAIRSGSKDEQYF
DNA: TGTGCCATCAGGAGCGGGAGCAAGGACGAGCAGTACTTC

V: TRBV5-1
D: .
J: TRBJ2-1
size: .
CDR3: CASSLAGGEAYNEQFF
DNA: TGCGCCAGCAGCTTGGCTGGGGGCGAAGCCTACAATGAGCAGTTCTTC

V: TRBV4-3
D: TRBD2
J: TRBJ2-7
size: .
CDR3: CASSQRAGSVYEQYF
DNA: TGCGCCAGCAGCCAGAGAGCGGGATCCGTTTACGAGCAGTACTTC

V: TRBV19
D: .
J: TRBJ1-4
size: .
CDR3: CASSPAFWGGEKLFF
DNA: TGTGCCAGTAGTCCCGCCTTTTGGGGAGGTGAAAAACTGTTTTTT

V: TRBV5-1
D: .
J: TRBJ2-1
size: .
CDR3: CASSPYVDSENYNEQFF
DNA: TGCGCCAGCAGCCCGTACGTGGACAGCGAGAACTACAATGAGCAGTTCTTC